A selection of T cell receptor beta chains follows, all from one sample in a study of blood T cells in healthy people across ages. TCRdb re-called the 5' RACE reads with MiXCR, one entry per CDR3 protein. The sample comprises 800,000 to 900,000 distinct CDR3 sequences, 60% to 80% of which are singletons, and about 30% rests with the top ten. The sample taken for sequencing was blood. The source is a man in his thirties or forties in good health. Each CDR3 is given with its conserved first and last residue. Each record gives: V gene, clone size, J gene, D gene, CDR3 protein, CDR3 DNA. A D gene is named only where the DNA matches it firmly. The size entry is marked missing in some rows and otherwise reads once, few, many or a size class.

V gene: TRBV14
clone size: few
J gene: TRBJ2-5
D gene: NA
CDR3 protein: CASSQDRVTQYF
CDR3 DNA: TGTGCCAGCAGCCAAGATAGGGTGACCCAGTACTTC

V gene: TRBV5-1
clone size: NA
J gene: TRBJ1-2
D gene: NA
CDR3 protein: CASSLGLGSYGYTF
CDR3 DNA: TGCGCCAGCAGCTTGGGGTTGGGGTCCTATGGCTACACCTTC

V gene: TRBV6-2/TRBV6-3
clone size: few
J gene: TRBJ1-2
D gene: NA
CDR3 protein: CASCKRGLGYGYTF
CDR3 DNA: TGTGCCAGCTGTAAGCGGGGGCTCGGGTATGGCTACACCTTC

V gene: TRBV7-2
clone size: NA
J gene: TRBJ2-2
D gene: NA
CDR3 protein: CASSVDNRKTGELFF
CDR3 DNA: TGTGCCAGCAGCGTAGATAATCGGAAAACCGGGGAGCTGTTTTTT

V gene: TRBV6-2/TRBV6-3
clone size: NA
J gene: TRBJ2-1
D gene: TRBD2
CDR3 protein: CASSLAGGSPYNEQFF
CDR3 DNA: TGTGCCAGCAGCCTTGCGGGGGGCTCCCCCTACAATGAGCAGTTCTTC

V gene: TRBV27
clone size: NA
J gene: TRBJ2-7
D gene: NA
CDR3 protein: CASSNLGRGPYEQYF
CDR3 DNA: TGTGCCAGCAGTAACCTGGGGCGGGGGCCCTACGAGCAGTACTTC

V gene: TRBV9
clone size: few
J gene: TRBJ1-2
D gene: NA
CDR3 protein: CASSGFGQIANYGYTF
CDR3 DNA: TGTGCCAGCAGCGGATTCGGACAAATAGCTAACTATGGCTACACCTTC

V gene: TRBV3-1
clone size: NA
J gene: TRBJ2-5
D gene: TRBD1
CDR3 protein: CASSQYRGETQYF
CDR3 DNA: TGTGCCAGCAGCCAATACAGGGGGGAGACCCAGTACTTC

V gene: TRBV18
clone size: NA
J gene: TRBJ2-1
D gene: NA
CDR3 protein: CASSPRTATYNEQFF
CDR3 DNA: TGTGCCAGCTCACCACGGACAGCTACCTACAATGAGCAGTTCTTC

V gene: TRBV9
clone size: NA
J gene: TRBJ2-7
D gene: TRBD1
CDR3 protein: CASSPSRDRDYEQYF
CDR3 DNA: TGTGCCAGCAGCCCGTCGAGGGACAGGGACTACGAGCAGTACTTC

V gene: TRBV27
clone size: NA
J gene: TRBJ2-7
D gene: NA
CDR3 protein: CASSTTGPSYEQYF
CDR3 DNA: TGTGCCAGCAGTACGACCGGGCCGTCCTACGAGCAGTACTTC

V gene: TRBV10-3
clone size: few
J gene: TRBJ1-5
D gene: TRBD1
CDR3 protein: CAISEADRDGPQHF
CDR3 DNA: TGTGCCATCAGTGAGGCTGACAGGGATGGGCCCCAGCATTTT

V gene: TRBV20-1
clone size: few
J gene: TRBJ2-7
D gene: NA
CDR3 protein: CSAPGSVPYEQYF
CDR3 DNA: TGCAGTGCCCCCGGCTCTGTCCCCTACGAGCAGTACTTC

V gene: TRBV13
clone size: few
J gene: TRBJ1-5
D gene: TRBD1
CDR3 protein: CASSGQANQPQHF
CDR3 DNA: TGTGCCAGCAGCGGACAGGCCAATCAGCCCCAGCATTTT

V gene: TRBV20-1
clone size: NA
J gene: TRBJ2-2
D gene: NA
CDR3 protein: CSAPSRQGGNTGELFF
CDR3 DNA: TGCAGTGCTCCAAGCCGTCAGGGGGGGAACACCGGGGAGCTGTTTTTT

V gene: TRBV6-6
clone size: NA
J gene: TRBJ2-4
D gene: NA
CDR3 protein: CASSYPTGRENIQYF
CDR3 DNA: TGTGCCAGCAGTTACCCGACAGGTCGGGAAAACATTCAGTACTTC

V gene: TRBV7-2
clone size: NA
J gene: TRBJ2-7
D gene: NA
CDR3 protein: CASSVAGPYEQYF
CDR3 DNA: TGTGCCAGCAGTGTGGCGGGGCCCTACGAGCAGTACTTC